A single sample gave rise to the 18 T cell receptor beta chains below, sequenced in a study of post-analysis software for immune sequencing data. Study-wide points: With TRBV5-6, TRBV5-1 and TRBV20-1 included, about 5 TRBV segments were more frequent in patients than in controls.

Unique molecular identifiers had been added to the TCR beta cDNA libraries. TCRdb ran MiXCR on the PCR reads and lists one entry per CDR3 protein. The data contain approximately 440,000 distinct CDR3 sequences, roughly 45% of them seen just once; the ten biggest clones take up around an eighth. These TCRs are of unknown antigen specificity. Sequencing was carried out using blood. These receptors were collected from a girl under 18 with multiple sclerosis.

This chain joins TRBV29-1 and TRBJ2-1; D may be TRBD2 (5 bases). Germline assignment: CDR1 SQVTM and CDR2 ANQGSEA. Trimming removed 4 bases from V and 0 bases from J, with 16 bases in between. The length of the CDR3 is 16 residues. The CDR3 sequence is CSVGSFRRSSYNEQFF. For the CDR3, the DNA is TGCAGCGTTGGAAGTTTTCGGAGGAGCTCCTACAATGAGCAGTTCTTC.

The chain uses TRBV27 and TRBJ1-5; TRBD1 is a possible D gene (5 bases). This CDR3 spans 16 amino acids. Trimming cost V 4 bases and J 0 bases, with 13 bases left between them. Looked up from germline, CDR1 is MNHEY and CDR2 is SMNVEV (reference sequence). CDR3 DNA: TGTGCCAGCAGTTACCCCACCAGGGATAGCAATCAGCCCCAGCATTTT. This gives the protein CASSYPTRDSNQPQHF.

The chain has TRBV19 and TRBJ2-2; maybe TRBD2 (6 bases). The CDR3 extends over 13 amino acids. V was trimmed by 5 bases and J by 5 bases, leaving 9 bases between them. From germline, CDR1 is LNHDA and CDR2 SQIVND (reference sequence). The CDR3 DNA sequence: TGTGCCAGTAGTTTAGCGGAAACCGGGGAGCTGTTTTTT. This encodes CASSLAETGELFF.

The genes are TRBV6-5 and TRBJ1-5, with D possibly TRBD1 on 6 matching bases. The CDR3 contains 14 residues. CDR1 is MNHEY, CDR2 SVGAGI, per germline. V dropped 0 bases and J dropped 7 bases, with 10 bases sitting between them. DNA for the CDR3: TGTGCCAGCAGTTACTCACAGGGTCAACAGCCCCAGCATTTT. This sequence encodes CASSYSQGQQPQHF.

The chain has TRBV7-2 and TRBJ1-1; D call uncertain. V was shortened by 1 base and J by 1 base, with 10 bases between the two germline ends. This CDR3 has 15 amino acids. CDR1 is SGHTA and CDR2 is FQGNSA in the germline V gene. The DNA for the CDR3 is TGTGCCAGCAGCTTAGAGGCCTCAGCGAACACTGAAGCTTTCTTT. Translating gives CASSLEASANTEAFF.

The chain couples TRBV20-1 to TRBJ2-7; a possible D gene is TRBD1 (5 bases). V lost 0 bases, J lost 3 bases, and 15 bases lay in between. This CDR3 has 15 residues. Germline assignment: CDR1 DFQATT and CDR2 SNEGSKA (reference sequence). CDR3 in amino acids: CSARDWAQASYEQYF. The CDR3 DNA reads TGCAGTGCTAGAGATTGGGCACAGGCAAGCTACGAGCAGTACTTC.

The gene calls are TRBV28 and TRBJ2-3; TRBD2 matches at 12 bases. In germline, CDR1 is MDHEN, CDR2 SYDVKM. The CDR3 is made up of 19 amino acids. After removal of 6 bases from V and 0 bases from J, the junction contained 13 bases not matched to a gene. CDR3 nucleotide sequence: TGTGCCAGCAGCCGCGAGACTAGCGGGAGCCCCGCGAGCACAGATACGCAGTATTTT. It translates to CASSRETSGSPASTDTQYF.

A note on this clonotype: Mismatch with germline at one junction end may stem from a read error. The CDR3 is CSVVQRLTDTRYF. The DNA of the CDR3 is TGCAGCGTGGTTCAGAGACTCACAGATACGCGGTATTTT. The chain joins TRBV29-1 to TRBJ2-3, with D uncertain. Germline lookup yields CDR1 SQVTM and CDR2 ANQGSEA. This CDR3 has 13 residues.

The CDR3 DNA reads TGTGCCAGCAGCTTGGGCGGCAATACCTACAATGAGCAGTTCTTC. Translated: CASSLGGNTYNEQFF. The chain carries TRBV7-3 and TRBJ2-1; no clear D. This CDR3 is built from 15 residues. Trimming removed 3 bases at V and 2 bases at J, with 11 bases between. Germline lookup yields CDR1 SGHTA and CDR2 FQGTGA.

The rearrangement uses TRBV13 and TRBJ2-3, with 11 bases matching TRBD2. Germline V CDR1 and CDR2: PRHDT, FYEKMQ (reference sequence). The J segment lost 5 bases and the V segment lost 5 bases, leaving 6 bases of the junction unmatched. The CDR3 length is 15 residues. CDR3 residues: CASSKTSGGKDTQYF. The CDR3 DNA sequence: TGTGCCAGCAGCAAAACTAGCGGGGGCAAAGATACGCAGTATTTT.

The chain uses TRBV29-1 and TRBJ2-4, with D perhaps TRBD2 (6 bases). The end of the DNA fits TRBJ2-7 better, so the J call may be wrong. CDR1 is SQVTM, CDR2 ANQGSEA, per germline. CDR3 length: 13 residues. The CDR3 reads CSVGRSGAYEQYF. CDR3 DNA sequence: TGCAGCGTTGGTCGTTCGGGGGCCTACGAGCAGTACTTC.

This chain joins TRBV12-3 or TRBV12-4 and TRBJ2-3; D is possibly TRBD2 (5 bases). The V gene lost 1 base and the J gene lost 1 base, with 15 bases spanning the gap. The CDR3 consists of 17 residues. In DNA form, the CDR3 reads TGTGCCAGCAGTTTAGGGATGTGGGAGCGGTGCACAGATACGCAGTATTTT. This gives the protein CASSLGMWERCTDTQYF.

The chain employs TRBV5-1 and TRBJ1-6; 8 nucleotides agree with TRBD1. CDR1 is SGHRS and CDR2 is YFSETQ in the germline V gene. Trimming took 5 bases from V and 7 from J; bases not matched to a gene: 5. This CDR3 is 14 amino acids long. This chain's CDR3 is CASRQGEGNSPLHF. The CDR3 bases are TGCGCCAGCAGACAGGGGGAAGGCAATTCACCCCTCCACTTT.

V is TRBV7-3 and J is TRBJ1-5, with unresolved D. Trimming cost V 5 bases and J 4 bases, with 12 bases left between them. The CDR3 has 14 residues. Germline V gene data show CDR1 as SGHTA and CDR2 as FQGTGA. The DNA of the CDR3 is TGTGCCAGCAGCCCACGACTGGCGAATCAGCCCCAGCATTTT. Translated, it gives CASSPRLANQPQHF.

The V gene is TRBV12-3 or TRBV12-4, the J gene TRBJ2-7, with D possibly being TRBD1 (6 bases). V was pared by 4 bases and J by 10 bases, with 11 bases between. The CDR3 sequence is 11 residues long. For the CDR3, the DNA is TGTGCCAGCAGTTCGCAGGGGAACCAGTACTTC. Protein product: CASSSQGNQYF.

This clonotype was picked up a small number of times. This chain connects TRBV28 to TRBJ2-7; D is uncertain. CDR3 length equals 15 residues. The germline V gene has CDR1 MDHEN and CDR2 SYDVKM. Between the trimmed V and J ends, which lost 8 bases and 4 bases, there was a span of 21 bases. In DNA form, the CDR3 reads TGTGCCAGCCAGGCGGCTTCGCCACGAGCGTACGAGCAGTACTTC. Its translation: CASQAASPRAYEQYF. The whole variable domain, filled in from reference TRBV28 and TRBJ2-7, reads DVKVTQSSRYLVKRTGEKVFLECVQDMDHENMFWYRQDPGLGLRLIYFSYDVKMKEKGDIPEGYSVSREKKERFSLILESASTNQTSMYLCASQAASPRAYEQYFGPGTRLTVT.

CDR3 loop: CASSSNGYTF. CDR3 DNA: TGTGCCAGCAGTTCAAATGGCTACACCTTC. This chain connects TRBV28 to TRBJ1-2; D not certain. The CDR3 spans 10 residues. V gave up 4 bases and J gave up 6 bases, with 3 bases separating them. CDR1 and CDR2 (germline): MDHEN, SYDVKM.

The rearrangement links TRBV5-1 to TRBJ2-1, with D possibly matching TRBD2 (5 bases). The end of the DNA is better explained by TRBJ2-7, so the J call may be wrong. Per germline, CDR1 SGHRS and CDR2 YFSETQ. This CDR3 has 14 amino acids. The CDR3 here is CASSLGESYNEQYF. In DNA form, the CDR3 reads TGCGCCAGCAGCTTGGGGGAGTCCTACAATGAGCAGTACTTC.